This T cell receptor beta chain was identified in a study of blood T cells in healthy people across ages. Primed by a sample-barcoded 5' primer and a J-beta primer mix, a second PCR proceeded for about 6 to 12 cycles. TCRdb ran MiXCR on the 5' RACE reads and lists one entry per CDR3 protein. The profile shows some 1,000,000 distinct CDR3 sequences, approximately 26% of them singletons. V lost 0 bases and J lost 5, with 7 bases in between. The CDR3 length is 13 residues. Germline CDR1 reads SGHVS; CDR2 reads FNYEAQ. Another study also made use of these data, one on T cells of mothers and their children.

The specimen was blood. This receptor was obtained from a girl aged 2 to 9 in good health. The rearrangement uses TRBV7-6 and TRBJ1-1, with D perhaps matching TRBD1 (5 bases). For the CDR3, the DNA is TGTGCCAGCAGCTTAGCTGAGGGGACTGAAGCTTTCTTT. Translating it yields CASSLAEGTEAFF.